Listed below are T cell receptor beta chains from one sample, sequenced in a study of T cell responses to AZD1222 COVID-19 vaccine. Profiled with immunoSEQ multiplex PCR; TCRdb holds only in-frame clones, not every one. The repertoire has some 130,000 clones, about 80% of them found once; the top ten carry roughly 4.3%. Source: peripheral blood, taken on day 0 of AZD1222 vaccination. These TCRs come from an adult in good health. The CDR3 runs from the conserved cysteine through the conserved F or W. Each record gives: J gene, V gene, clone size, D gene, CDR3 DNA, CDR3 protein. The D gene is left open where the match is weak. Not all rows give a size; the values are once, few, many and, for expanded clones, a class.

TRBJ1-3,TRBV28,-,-,TGTGCCAGCAGTTTGACCCGAAAGAGAGGAAACACCATATATTTT,CASSLTRKRGNTIYF
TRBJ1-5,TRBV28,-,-,TGTGCCAGCAGCCTCCGGGACCGGTATCAGCCCCAGCATTTT,CASSLRDRYQPQHF
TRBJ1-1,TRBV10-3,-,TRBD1,TGTGCCATCAGTGAGTCGTACAGGGGAGCGGGCACTGAAGCTTTCTTT,CAISESYRGAGTEAFF
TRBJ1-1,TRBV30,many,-,TGTGCCTGGAGGGCTAGGGAGACCACTGAAGCTTTCTTT,CAWRARETTEAFF
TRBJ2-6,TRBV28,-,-,TGTGCCAGCAGGGGACCTGACTCTGGGGCCAACGTCCTGACTTTC,CASRGPDSGANVLTF
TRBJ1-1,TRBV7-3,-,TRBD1,TGTGCCAGCAGCTTCGGGACAGGTGTGAACACTGAAGCTTTCTTT,CASSFGTGVNTEAFF
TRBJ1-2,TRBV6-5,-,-,TGTGCCAGCGGTAGCAGAGCTAACTATGGCTACACCTTC,CASGSRANYGYTF
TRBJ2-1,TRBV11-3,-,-,TGTGCCAGCAGCTTTGGTTCCAATGAGCAGTTCTTC,CASSFGSNEQFF
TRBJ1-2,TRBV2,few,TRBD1,TGTGCCAGCAGCCTATTTATGACAGGGGGCAGCTATGGCTACACCTTC,CASSLFMTGGSYGYTF
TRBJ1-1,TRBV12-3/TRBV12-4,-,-,TGTGCCAGCAGTTTAGTGGGTGAAGCTTTCTTT,CASSLVGEAFF
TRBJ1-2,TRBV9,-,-,TGTGCCAGCAGCGTAGGGGTGGCCAGTCTCTATGGCTACACCTTC,CASSVGVASLYGYTF
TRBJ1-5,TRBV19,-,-,TGTACCCTTACGGGAGGCAATCAGCCCCAGCATTTT,CTLTGGNQPQHF
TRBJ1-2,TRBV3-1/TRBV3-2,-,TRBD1,TGTGCCAGCAGCCAAATATGGACAGGGGGCTATGGCTACACCTTC,CASSQIWTGGYGYTF
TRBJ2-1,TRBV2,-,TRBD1,TGTGCCAGCAAAGAGGACAGGCCTAGGGATGAGCAGTTCTTC,CASKEDRPRDEQFF
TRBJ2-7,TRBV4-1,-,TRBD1,TGCGCCAGCAGCCCGGGACAGCTTAGAACCTACGAGCAGTACTTC,CASSPGQLRTYEQYF
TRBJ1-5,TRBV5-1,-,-,TGCGCCAGCAGCCCGGAGGGGAATCAGCCCCAGCATTTT,CASSPEGNQPQHF
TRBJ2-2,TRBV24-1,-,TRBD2,TGTGCCACCAGTCCAAGCCTCGGGACTAGCCCTCACTCCGGGGAGCTGTTTTTT,CATSPSLGTSPHSGELFF
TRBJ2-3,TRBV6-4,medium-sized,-,TGTGCCAGCAGTCTAAACACAGGGTCAGATACGCAGTATTTT,CASSLNTGSDTQYF
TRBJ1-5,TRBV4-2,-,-,TGTGCCAGCAGCCAAGAGGTCAACAATCAGCCCCAGCATTTT,CASSQEVNNQPQHF
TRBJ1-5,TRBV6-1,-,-,TGTGCCAGCAGTGAAGCGGGGGGGAGCAATCAGCCCCAGCATTTT,CASSEAGGSNQPQHF
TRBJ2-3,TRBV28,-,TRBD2,TGTGCCAGCAGTTTCCGGGGGGGCACAGATACGCAGTATTTT,CASSFRGGTDTQYF
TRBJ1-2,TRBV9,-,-,TGTGCCAGCAGCGCCGGGACAAACTATGGCTACACCTTC,CASSAGTNYGYTF
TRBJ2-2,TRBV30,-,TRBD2,TGTGCCTTAACACCGGGACTAGCGACCACCGGGGAGCTGTTTTTT,CALTPGLATTGELFF